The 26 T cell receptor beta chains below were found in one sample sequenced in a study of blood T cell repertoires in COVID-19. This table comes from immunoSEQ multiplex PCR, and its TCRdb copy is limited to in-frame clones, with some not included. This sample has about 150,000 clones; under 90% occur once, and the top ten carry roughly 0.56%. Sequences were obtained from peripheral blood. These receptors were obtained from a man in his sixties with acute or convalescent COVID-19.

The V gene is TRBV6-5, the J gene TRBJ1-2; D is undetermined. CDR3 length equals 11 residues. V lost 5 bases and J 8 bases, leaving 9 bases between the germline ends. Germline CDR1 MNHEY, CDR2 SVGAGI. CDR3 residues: CASSTMGGYTF. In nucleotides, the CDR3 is TGTGCCAGCAGTACCATGGGCGGCTACACCTTC.

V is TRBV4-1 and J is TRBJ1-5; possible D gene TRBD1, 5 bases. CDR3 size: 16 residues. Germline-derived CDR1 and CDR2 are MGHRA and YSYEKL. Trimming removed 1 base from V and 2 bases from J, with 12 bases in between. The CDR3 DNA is TGCGCCAGCAGCCAAGGGATCGGAGGGGGCAATCAGCCCCAGCATTTT. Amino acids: CASSQGIGGGNQPQHF.

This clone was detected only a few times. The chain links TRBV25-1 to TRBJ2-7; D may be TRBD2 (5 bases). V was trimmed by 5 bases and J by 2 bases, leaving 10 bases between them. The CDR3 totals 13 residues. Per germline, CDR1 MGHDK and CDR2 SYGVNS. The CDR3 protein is CASSPGIPYEQYF. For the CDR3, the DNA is TGTGCCAGCAGTCCGGGGATACCCTACGAGCAGTACTTC.

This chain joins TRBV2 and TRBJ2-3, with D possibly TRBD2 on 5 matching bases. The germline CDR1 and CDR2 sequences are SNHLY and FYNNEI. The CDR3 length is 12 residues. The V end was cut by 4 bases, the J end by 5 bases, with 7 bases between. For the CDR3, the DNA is TGTGCCAGCAGTGTCAGCGGAGATACGCAGTATTTT. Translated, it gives CASSVSGDTQYF.

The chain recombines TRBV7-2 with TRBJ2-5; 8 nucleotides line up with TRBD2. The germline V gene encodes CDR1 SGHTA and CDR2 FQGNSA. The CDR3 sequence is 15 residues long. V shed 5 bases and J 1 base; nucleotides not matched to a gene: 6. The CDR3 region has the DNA TGTGCCAGCAGCAGATTAGCGGGACGCCAAGAGACCCAGTACTTC. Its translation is CASSRLAGRQETQYF.

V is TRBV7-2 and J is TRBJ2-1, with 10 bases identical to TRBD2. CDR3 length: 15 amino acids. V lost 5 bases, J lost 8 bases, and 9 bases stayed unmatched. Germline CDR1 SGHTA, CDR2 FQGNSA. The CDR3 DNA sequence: TGTGCCAGCAGCAAACGCCGAGCGGGGGGGTATGAGCAGTTCTTC. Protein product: CASSKRRAGGYEQFF.

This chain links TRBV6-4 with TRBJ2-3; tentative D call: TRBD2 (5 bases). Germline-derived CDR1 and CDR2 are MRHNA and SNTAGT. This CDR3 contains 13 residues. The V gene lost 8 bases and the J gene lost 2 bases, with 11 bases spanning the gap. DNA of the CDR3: TGTGCCAGCGGAGAGGGTCACACAGATACGCAGTATTTT. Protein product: CASGEGHTDTQYF.

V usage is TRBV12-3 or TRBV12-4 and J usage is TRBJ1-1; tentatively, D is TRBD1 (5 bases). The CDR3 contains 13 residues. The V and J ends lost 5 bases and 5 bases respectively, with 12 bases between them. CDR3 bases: TGTGCCAGCAGTATCGGGGGGGGTACTGAAGCTTTCTTT. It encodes CASSIGGGTEAFF.

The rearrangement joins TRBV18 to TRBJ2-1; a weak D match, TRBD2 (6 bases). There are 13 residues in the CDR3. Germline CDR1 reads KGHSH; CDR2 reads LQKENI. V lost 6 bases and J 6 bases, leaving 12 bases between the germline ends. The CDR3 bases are TGTGCCAGCTCCCCCACAGCGGGCAATGAGCAGTTCTTC. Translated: CASSPTAGNEQFF.

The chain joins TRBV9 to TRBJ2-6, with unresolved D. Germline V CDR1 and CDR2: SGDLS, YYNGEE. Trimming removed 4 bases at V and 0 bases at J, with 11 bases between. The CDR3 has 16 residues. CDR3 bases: TGTGCCAGCAGCTTCCAGGCCTCCTCTGGGGCCAACGTCCTGACTTTC. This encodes CASSFQASSGANVLTF.

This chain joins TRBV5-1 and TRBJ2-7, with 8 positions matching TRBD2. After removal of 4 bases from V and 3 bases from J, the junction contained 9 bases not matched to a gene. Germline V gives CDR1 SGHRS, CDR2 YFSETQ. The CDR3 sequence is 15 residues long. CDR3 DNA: TGCGCCAGCAGCACCCCTGGAGCGGGGGTCTACGAGCAGTACTTC. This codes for CASSTPGAGVYEQYF.

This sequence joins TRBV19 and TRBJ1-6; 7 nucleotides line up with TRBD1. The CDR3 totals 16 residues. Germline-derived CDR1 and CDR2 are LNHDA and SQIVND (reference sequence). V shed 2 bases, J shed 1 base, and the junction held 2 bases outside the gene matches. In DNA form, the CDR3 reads TGTGCCAGTAGTATACGGACAGGATCCTATAATTCACCCCTCCACTTT. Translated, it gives CASSIRTGSYNSPLHF.

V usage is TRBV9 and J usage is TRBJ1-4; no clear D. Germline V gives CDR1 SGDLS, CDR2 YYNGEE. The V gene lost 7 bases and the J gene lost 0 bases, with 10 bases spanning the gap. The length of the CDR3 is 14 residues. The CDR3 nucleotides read TGTGCCAGCTCCCGAGGGACAACTAATGAAAAACTGTTTTTT. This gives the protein CASSRGTTNEKLFF.

The CDR3 DNA is TGTGCCAGCAGTGAGGTACAGGGAACCTACAATGAGCAGTTCTTC. Translated: CASSEVQGTYNEQFF. This sequence joins TRBV6-1 and TRBJ2-1; D is perhaps TRBD1 (6 bases). Germline V gene sequence: CDR1 MNHNS, CDR2 SASEGT. CDR3 length: 15 amino acids. V was cut by 3 bases and J by 2 bases, with 11 bases left in between.

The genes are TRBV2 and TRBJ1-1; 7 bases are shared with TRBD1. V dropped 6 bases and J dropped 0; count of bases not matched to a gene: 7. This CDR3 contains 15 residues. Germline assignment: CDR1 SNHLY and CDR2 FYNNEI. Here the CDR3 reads CASSERQGMNTEAFF. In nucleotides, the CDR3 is TGTGCCAGCAGCGAACGACAGGGCATGAACACTGAAGCTTTCTTT. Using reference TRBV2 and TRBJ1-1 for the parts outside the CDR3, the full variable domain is EPEVTQTPSHQVTQMGQEVILRCVPISNHLYFYWYRQILGQKVEFLVSFYNNEISEKSEIFDDQFSVERPDGSNFTLKIRSTKLEDSAMYFCASSERQGMNTEAFFGQGTRLTVV.

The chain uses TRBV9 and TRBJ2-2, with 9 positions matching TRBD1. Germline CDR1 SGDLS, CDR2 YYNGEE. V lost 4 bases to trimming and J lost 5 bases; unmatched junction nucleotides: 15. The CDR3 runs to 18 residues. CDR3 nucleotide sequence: TGTGCCAGCAGCTCTCCCCATGCCGGGACAGGGTTTACCGGGGAGCTGTTTTTT. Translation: CASSSPHAGTGFTGELFF.

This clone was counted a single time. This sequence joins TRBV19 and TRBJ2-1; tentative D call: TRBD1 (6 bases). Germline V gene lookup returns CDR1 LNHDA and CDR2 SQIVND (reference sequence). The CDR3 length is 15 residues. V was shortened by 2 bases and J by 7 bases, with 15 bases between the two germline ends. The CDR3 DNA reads TGTGCCAGTAGTATAATCACAGGGCAAAGGAATGAGCAGTTCTTC. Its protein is CASSIITGQRNEQFF.

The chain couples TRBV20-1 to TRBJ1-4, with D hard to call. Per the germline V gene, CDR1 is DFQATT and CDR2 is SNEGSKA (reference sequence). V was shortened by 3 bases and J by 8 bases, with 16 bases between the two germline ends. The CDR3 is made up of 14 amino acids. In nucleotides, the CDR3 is TGCAGTGCTAGTCCAGGAAAGGGAGGGGAAAAACTGTTTTTT. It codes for CSASPGKGGEKLFF.

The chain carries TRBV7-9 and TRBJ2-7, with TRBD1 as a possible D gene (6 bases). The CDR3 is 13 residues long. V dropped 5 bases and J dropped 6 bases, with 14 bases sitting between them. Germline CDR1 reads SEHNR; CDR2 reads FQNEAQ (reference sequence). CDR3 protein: CASSQEGVGEQYF. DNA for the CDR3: TGTGCCAGCAGCCAAGAGGGGGTGGGCGAGCAGTACTTC.

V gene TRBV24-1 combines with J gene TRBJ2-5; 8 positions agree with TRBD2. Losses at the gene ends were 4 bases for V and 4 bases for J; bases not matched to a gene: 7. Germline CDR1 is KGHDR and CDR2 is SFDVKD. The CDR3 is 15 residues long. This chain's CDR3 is CATSDPSGSIETQYF. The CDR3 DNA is TGTGCCACCAGTGACCCGAGCGGGAGCATAGAGACCCAGTACTTC.

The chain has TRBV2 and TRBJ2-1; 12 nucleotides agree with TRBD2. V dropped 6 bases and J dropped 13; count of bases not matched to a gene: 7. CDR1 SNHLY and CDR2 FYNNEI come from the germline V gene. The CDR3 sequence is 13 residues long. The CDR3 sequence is CASSFGLAGRQFF. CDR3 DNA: TGTGCCAGCAGCTTCGGACTAGCGGGACGCCAGTTCTTC. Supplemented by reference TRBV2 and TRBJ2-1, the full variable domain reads EPEVTQTPSHQVTQMGQEVILRCVPISNHLYFYWYRQILGQKVEFLVSFYNNEISEKSEIFDDQFSVERPDGSNFTLKIRSTKLEDSAMYFCASSFGLAGRQFFGPGTRLTVL.

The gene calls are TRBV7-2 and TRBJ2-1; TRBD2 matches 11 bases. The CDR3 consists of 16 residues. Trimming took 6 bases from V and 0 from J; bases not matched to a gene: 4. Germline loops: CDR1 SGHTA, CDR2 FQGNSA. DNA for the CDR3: TGTGCCAGCAGACCGACTAGCGGGACCTCCTACAATGAGCAGTTCTTC. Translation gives CASRPTSGTSYNEQFF.

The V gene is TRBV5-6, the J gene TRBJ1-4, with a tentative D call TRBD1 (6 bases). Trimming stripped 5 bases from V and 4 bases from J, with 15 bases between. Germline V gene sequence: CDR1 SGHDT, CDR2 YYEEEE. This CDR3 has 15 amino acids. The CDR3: CASRRRTVINEKLFF. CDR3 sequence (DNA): TGTGCCAGCAGACGTCGGACAGTTATTAATGAAAAACTGTTTTTT.

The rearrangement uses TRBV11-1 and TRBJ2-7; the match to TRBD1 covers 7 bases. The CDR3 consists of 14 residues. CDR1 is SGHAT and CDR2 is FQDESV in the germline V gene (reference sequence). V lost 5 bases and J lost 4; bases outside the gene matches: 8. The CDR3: CASSLQGKEYEQYF. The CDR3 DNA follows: TGTGCCAGCAGCCTACAGGGGAAGGAGTACGAGCAGTACTTC.

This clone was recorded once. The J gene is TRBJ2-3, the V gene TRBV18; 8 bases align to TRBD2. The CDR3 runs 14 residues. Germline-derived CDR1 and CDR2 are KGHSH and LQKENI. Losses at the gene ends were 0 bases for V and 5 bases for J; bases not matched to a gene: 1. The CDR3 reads CASSPPLAGDTQYF. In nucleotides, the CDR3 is TGTGCCAGCTCACCACCCCTAGCGGGAGATACGCAGTATTTT. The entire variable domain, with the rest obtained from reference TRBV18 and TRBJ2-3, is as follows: NAGVMQNPRHLVRRRGQEARLRCSPMKGHSHVYWYRQLPEEGLKFMVYLQKENIIDESGMPKERFSAEFPKEGPSILRIQQVVRGDSAAYFCASSPPLAGDTQYFGPGTRLTVL.

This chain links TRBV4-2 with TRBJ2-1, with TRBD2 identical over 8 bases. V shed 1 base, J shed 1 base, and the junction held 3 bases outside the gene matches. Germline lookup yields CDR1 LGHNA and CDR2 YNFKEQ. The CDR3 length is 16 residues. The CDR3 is CASSQVSGTSYNEQFF. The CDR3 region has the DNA TGTGCCAGCAGCCAAGTTAGCGGGACGTCCTACAATGAGCAGTTCTTC.